Listed here are 18 T cell receptor beta chains from one sample, sequenced in a study of blood T cell repertoires in COVID-19. This table comes from immunoSEQ multiplex PCR, and its TCRdb copy is limited to in-frame clones, with some not included. The sample records 100,000 to 110,000 clones, roughly 87% being singletons. The material sequenced was peripheral blood. The source of these receptors is a man aged 30 to 45 in a cohort sampled during active COVID-19.

The J gene is TRBJ1-1, the V gene TRBV28; 7 positions match TRBD1. Germline CDR1 and CDR2: MDHEN and SYDVKM. With V trimmed by 5 bases and J by 4 bases, 4 bases remained unmatched. This CDR3 has 13 residues. CDR3 residues: CASSRDRSTEAFF. The CDR3 nucleotides read TGTGCCAGCAGTCGGGACAGAAGCACTGAAGCTTTCTTT.

The V and J genes are TRBV4-2 and TRBJ2-5; 10 nucleotides agree with TRBD2. Germline CDR1 is LGHNA and CDR2 is YNFKEQ. The V and J ends lost 1 base and 2 bases, in that order; junction bases with no gene match: 4. The CDR3 consists of 16 residues. CDR3 in amino acids: CASSQGTSGVQETQYF. CDR3 DNA: TGTGCCAGCAGCCAAGGTACTAGCGGGGTGCAAGAGACCCAGTACTTC.

This clone appeared a single time. This rearrangement joins TRBV19 to TRBJ2-2; perhaps TRBD1 as D (5 bases). The CDR3 runs to 15 residues. V was trimmed by 4 bases and J by 4 bases, leaving 13 bases between them. Germline V lookup: CDR1 LNHDA, CDR2 SQIVND (reference sequence). In nucleotides, the CDR3 is TGTGCCAGTAGTACCTCCAGGGCCGGCACCGGGGAGCTGTTTTTT. Its translation: CASSTSRAGTGELFF.

V is TRBV6-6 and J is TRBJ1-6; D remains ambiguous. The CDR3 spans 15 residues. Germline V gives CDR1 MNHNY, CDR2 SVGAGI (reference sequence). The V and J ends lost 4 bases and 5 bases respectively, with 12 bases between them. The CDR3 reads CASSSSASDNSPLHF. The CDR3 DNA reads TGTGCCAGCAGTTCATCCGCCAGTGATAATTCACCCCTCCACTTT.

The genes are TRBV5-8 and TRBJ2-7; 9 positions agree with TRBD1. Germline V CDR1 and CDR2: SGHTS, YDEGEE. J was trimmed by 1 base and V by 5 bases; bases with no gene match: 10. There are 16 residues in the CDR3. The DNA for the CDR3 is TGTGCCAGCAGATATTCCGGGACAGGGTTATCCTACGAGCAGTACTTC. It translates to CASRYSGTGLSYEQYF.

The table lists this clone with a few counts. This rearrangement joins TRBV19 to TRBJ2-1, with TRBD2 matching 7 bases. Germline V gene sequence: CDR1 LNHDA, CDR2 SQIVND (reference sequence). V shed 3 bases and J 7 bases; nucleotides not matched to a gene: 3. The CDR3 has 13 residues. Written as DNA, the CDR3 is TGTGCCAGTAGTATCGGACTAGTGAATGAGCAGTTCTTC. Residues: CASSIGLVNEQFF.

The gene calls are TRBV5-8 and TRBJ1-3; D ambiguous. CDR1 is SGHTS and CDR2 is YDEGEE in the germline V gene. V was trimmed by 1 base and J by 4 bases, leaving 12 bases between them. This CDR3 has 15 amino acids. Written as DNA, the CDR3 is TGTGCCAGCAGCTTGAGCTTTTCCTCCGGAAACACCATATATTTT. It translates to CASSLSFSSGNTIYF. Complete variable domain (other parts from reference TRBV5-8 and TRBJ1-3): EAGVTQSPTHLIKTRGQQATLRCSPISGHTSVYWYQQALGLGLQFLLWYDEGEERNRGNFPPRFSGRQFPNYSSELNVNALELEDSALYLCASSLSFSSGNTIYFGEGSWLTVV.

V gene TRBV19 combines with J gene TRBJ1-1; D unresolved. Looked up from germline, CDR1 is LNHDA and CDR2 is SQIVND (reference sequence). The CDR3 totals 12 residues. Trimming took 3 bases from V and 5 from J, leaving 7 bases between them. As DNA, the CDR3 is TGTGCCAGTAGTATGGTCAGAACTGAAGCTTTCTTT. This encodes CASSMVRTEAFF.

This clone was counted a few times. The CDR3 region has the DNA TGCAGCGTTGTAGGGCTAGCGGGGATCTACAATGAGCAGTTCTTC. Its translation is CSVVGLAGIYNEQFF. The chain is built from TRBV29-1 and TRBJ2-1; 9 bases fit TRBD2. The CDR3 covers 15 residues. V lost 4 bases, J lost 3 bases, and 7 bases stayed unmatched. Germline CDR1 SQVTM, CDR2 ANQGSEA.

The chain recombines TRBV6-5 with TRBJ1-5, with D maybe TRBD1 (6 bases). The CDR3 covers 13 residues. Trimming took off 6 bases at V and 3 bases at J, with 9 bases between the two ends. The germline V gene has CDR1 MNHEY and CDR2 SVGAGI. The chain's CDR3 is CASRRQDNQPQHF. CDR3 nucleotide sequence: TGTGCCAGCAGAAGACAGGACAATCAGCCCCAGCATTTT.

The V call is TRBV27, the J call TRBJ1-3, with a possible D match to TRBD1 (5 bases). CDR3 length equals 14 residues. Trimming pared 0 bases from V and 5 bases from J, leaving 8 bases between. Germline V gene data show CDR1 as MNHEY and CDR2 as SMNVEV (reference sequence). The CDR3 loop is CASSLSGPRNTIYF. In nucleotides, the CDR3 is TGTGCCAGCAGTTTATCGGGGCCTAGAAACACCATATATTTT.

The chain recombines TRBV6-1 with TRBJ1-3, with D maybe TRBD1 (6 bases). Germline loops: CDR1 MNHNS, CDR2 SASEGT. The CDR3 is 15 amino acids. V was cut by 3 bases and J by 1 base, with 10 bases left in between. CDR3 protein: CASSDGGASGNTIYF. The CDR3 nucleotides read TGTGCCAGCAGTGATGGGGGGGCTTCTGGAAACACCATATATTTT.

V gene TRBV28 combines with J gene TRBJ1-1, with 8 bases that match TRBD1. CDR3 size: 14 residues. Germline V gene sequence: CDR1 MDHEN, CDR2 SYDVKM. V shed 6 bases, J shed 1 base, and the junction held 4 bases outside the gene matches. CDR3 residues: CASSAGGRNTEAFF. Here the CDR3 DNA reads TGTGCCAGCAGCGCAGGGGGCAGGAACACTGAAGCTTTCTTT.

The chain combines TRBV11-2 with TRBJ1-1; D gene unclear. Germline V lookup: CDR1 SGHAT, CDR2 FQNNGV. The V end was cut by 6 bases, the J end by 1 base, with 9 bases between. The CDR3 sequence is 13 residues long. The CDR3 reads CASRAVPNTEAFF. The CDR3 DNA reads as TGTGCCAGCAGAGCCGTTCCGAACACTGAAGCTTTCTTT.

The rearrangement joins TRBV19 to TRBJ1-6; D is unresolved. The CDR3 contains 14 residues. The V and J ends lost 1 base and 7 bases respectively, with 8 bases between them. The germline V gene encodes CDR1 LNHDA and CDR2 SQIVND (reference sequence). The CDR3 DNA sequence: TGTGCCAGTAGTATAGCCAATTTCAATTCACCCCTCCACTTT. Residues: CASSIANFNSPLHF.

In DNA form, the CDR3 reads TGTGCCAGCAGCTTATATGGTATGGCAGGGGGCGAGACCCAGTACTTC. It yields the protein CASSLYGMAGGETQYF. The J gene is TRBJ2-5, the V gene TRBV7-2; 8 positions match TRBD1. Germline V gene sequence: CDR1 SGHTA, CDR2 FQGNSA. Trimming removed 2 bases from V and 5 bases from J; junction bases left unmatched: 10. CDR3 length: 16 residues.

This clone has a handful of counts. The chain has TRBV27 and TRBJ1-4; TRBD1 might be the D (6 bases). The CDR3 has 15 residues. V lost 2 bases to trimming and J lost 3 bases, with 10 bases between them. The germline V gene encodes CDR1 MNHEY and CDR2 SMNVEV (reference sequence). The CDR3 bases are TGTGCCAGCAGTTTACTGGCAGGGGCTAATGAAAAACTGTTTTTT. As protein: CASSLLAGANEKLFF.

The rearrangement uses TRBV7-9 and TRBJ2-5; 8 positions agree with TRBD2. V dropped 5 bases and J dropped 4; count of bases not matched to a gene: 9. Germline CDR1 SEHNR, CDR2 FQNEAQ (reference sequence). The CDR3 sequence is 15 residues long. The CDR3 sequence: CASSQSGAGGETQYF. In DNA form, the CDR3 reads TGTGCCAGCAGCCAATCAGGGGCGGGGGGAGAGACCCAGTACTTC.